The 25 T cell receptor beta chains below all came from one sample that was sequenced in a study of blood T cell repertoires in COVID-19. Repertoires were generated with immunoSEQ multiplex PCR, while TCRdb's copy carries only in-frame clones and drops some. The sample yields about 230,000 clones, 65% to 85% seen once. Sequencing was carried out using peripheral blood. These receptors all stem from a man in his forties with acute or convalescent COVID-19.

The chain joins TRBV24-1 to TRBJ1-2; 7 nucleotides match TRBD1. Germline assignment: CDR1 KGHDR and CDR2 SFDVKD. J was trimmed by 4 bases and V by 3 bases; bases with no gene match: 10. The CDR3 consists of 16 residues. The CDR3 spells CATSDTGTVRFYGYTF. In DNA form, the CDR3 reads TGTGCCACCAGTGATACCGGGACAGTGAGGTTCTATGGCTACACCTTC.

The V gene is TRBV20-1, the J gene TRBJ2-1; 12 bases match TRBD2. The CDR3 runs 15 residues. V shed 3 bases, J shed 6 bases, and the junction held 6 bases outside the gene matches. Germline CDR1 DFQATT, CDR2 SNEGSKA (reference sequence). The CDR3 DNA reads TGCAGTGCTAGTTCTCGACTAGCGGGAGCCAATGAGCAGTTCTTC. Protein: CSASSRLAGANEQFF.

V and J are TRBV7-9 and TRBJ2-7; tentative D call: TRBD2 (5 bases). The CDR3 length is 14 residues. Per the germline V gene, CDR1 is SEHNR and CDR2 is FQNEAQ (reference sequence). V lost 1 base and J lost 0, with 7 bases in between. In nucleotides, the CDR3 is TGTGCCAGCAGCTTAGAGAGCGGCTCCTACGAGCAGTACTTC. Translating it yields CASSLESGSYEQYF.

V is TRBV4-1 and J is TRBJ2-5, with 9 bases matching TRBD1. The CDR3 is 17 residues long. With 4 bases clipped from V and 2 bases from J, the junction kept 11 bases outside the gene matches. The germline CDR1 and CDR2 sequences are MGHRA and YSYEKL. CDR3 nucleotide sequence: TGCGCCAGCAGCCGGTGGGGACAGGGTGGGGGTCAAGAGACCCAGTACTTC. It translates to CASSRWGQGGGQETQYF.

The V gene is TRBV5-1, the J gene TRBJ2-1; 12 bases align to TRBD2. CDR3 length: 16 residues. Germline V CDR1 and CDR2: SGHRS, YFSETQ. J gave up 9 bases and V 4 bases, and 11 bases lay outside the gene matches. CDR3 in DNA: TGCGCCAGCAGCCCTCAGACTAGCGGGAGTAGTGGTGAGCAGTTCTTC. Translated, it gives CASSPQTSGSSGEQFF.

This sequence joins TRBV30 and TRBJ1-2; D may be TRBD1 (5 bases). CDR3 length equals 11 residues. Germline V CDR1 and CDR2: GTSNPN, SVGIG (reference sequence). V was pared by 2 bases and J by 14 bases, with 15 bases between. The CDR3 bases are TGTGCCTGGAGTCAGGGTCCCTCGTGGACCTTC. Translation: CAWSQGPSWTF.

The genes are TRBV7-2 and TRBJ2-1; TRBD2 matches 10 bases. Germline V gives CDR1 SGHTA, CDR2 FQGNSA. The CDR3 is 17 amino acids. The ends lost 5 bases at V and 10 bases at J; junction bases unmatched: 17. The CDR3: CASSPNQRLAGPGEQFF. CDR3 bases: TGTGCCAGCAGCCCTAATCAGCGACTAGCGGGTCCGGGAGAGCAGTTCTTC.

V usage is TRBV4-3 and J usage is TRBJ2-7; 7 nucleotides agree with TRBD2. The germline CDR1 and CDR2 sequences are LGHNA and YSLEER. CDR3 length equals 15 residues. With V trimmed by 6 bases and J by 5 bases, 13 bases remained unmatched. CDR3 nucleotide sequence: TGCGCCAGCAGTCTACAAATGGCGGGAGAAAACGAGCAGTACTTC. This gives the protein CASSLQMAGENEQYF.

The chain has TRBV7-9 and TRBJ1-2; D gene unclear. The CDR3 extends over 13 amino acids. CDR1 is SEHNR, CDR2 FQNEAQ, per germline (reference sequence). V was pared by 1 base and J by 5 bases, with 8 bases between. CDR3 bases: TGTGCCAGCAGCTTAGAACAGCTGTATGGCTACACCTTC. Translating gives CASSLEQLYGYTF.

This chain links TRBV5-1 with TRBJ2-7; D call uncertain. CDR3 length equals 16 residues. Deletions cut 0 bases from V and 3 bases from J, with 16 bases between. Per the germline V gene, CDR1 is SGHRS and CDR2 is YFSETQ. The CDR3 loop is CASSLAEASARYEQYF. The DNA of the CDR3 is TGCGCCAGCAGCTTGGCCGAAGCGTCAGCCCGCTACGAGCAGTACTTC.

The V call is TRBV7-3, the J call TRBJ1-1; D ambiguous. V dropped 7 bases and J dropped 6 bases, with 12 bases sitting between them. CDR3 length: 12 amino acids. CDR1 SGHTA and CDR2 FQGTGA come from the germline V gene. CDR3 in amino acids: CASTAFEAEAFF. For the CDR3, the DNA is TGTGCCAGCACCGCCTTTGAGGCTGAAGCTTTCTTT. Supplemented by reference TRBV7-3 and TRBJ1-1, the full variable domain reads GAGVSQTPSNKVTEKGKYVELRCDPISGHTALYWYRQSLGQGPEFLIYFQGTGAADDSGLPNDRFFAVRPEGSVSTLKIQRTERGDSAVYLCASTAFEAEAFFGQGTRLTVV.

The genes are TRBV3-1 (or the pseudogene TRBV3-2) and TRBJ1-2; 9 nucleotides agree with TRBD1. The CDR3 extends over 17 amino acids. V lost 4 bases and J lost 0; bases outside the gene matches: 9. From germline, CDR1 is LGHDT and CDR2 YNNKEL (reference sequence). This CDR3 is CASSLRGQGPANYGYTF. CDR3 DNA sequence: TGTGCCAGCAGCCTACGGGGACAGGGCCCCGCTAACTATGGCTACACCTTC.

DNA for the CDR3: TGTGCCAGCAGCCCTAACAGGCGGGGCTACACCTTC. It encodes CASSPNRRGYTF. The V gene is TRBV21-1, the J gene TRBJ1-2; the listed D gene, TRBD1, was not tested against the DNA. TRBV21-1 is a pseudogene segment. The CDR3 is 12 residues long.

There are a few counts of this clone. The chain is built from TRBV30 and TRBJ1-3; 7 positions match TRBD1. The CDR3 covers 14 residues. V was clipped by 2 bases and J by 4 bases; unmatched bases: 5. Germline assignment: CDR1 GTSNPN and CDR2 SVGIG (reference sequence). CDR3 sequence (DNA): TGTGCCTGGAGTTATGGGACAGACGGAAACACCATATATTTT. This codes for CAWSYGTDGNTIYF.

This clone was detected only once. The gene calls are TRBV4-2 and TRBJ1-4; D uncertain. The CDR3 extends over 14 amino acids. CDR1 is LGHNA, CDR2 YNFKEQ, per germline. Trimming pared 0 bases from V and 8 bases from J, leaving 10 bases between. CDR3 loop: CASSQEWRGEKLFF. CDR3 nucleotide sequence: TGTGCCAGCAGCCAAGAGTGGAGAGGCGAAAAACTGTTTTTT.

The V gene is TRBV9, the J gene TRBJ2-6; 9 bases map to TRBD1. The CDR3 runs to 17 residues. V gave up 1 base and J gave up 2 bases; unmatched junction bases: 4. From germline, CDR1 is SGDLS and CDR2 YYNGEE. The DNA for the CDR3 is TGTGCCAGCAGCGTATTACAGGGGGCTGCTGGGGCCAACGTCCTGACTTTC. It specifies CASSVLQGAAGANVLTF.

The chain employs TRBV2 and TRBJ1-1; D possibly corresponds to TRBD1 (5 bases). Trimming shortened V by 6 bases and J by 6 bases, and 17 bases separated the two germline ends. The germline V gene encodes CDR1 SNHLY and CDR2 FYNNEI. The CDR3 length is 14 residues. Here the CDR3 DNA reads TGTGCCAGCAGGGGCAGGGAGGGTGGCGCTGAAGCTTTCTTT. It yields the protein CASRGREGGAEAFF.

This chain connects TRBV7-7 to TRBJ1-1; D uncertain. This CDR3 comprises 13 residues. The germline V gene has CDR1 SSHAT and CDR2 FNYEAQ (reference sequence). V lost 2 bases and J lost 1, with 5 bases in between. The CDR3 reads CASSLSKNTEAFF. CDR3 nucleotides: TGTGCCAGCAGCTTATCCAAGAACACTGAAGCTTTCTTT.

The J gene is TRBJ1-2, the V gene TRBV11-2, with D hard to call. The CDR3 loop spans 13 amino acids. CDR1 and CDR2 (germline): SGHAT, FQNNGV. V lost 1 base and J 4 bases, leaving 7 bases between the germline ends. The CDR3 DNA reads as TGTGCCAGCAGCTTAGGGGCCAGCTATGGCTACACCTTC. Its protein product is CASSLGASYGYTF.

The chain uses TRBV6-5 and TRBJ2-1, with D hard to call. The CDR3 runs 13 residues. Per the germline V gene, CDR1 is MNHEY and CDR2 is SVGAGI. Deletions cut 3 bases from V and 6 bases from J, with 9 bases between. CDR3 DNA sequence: TGTGCCAGCAGTTATCTTTCCAGCAATGAGCAGTTCTTC. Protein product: CASSYLSSNEQFF.

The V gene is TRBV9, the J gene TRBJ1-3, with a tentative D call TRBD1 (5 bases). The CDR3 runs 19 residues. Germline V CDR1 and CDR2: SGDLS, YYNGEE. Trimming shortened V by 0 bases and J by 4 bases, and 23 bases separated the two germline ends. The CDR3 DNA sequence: TGTGCCAGCAGCGTAGAGATGGGGAATTCGGGACTACGAGGAAACACCATATATTTT. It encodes CASSVEMGNSGLRGNTIYF.

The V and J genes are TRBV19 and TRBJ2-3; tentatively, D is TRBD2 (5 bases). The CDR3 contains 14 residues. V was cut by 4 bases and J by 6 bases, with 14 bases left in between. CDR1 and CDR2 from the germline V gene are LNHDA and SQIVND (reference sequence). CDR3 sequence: CASSKYKRWDTQYF. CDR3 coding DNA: TGTGCCAGTAGTAAGTATAAGCGGTGGGATACGCAGTATTTT.

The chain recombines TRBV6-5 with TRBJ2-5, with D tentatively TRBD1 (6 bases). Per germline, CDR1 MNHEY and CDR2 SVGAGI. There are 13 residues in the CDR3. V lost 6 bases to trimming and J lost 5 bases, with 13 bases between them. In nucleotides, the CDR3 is TGTGCCAGCAGGGAGACAGGACGGGAGACCCAGTACTTC. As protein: CASRETGRETQYF.

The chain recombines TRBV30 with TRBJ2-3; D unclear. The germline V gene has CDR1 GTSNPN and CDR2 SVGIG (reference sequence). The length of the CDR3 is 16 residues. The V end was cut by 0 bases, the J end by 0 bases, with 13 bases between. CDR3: CAWSVTRIFSTDTQYF. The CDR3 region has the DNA TGTGCCTGGAGTGTAACGCGGATATTTAGCACAGATACGCAGTATTTT.

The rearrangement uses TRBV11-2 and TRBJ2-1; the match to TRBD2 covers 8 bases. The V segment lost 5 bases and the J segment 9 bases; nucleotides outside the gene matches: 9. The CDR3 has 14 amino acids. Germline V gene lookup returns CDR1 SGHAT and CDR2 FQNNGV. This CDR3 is CASSRRGVEGEQFF. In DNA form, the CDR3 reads TGTGCCAGCAGCCGGCGGGGGGTGGAGGGTGAGCAGTTCTTC.